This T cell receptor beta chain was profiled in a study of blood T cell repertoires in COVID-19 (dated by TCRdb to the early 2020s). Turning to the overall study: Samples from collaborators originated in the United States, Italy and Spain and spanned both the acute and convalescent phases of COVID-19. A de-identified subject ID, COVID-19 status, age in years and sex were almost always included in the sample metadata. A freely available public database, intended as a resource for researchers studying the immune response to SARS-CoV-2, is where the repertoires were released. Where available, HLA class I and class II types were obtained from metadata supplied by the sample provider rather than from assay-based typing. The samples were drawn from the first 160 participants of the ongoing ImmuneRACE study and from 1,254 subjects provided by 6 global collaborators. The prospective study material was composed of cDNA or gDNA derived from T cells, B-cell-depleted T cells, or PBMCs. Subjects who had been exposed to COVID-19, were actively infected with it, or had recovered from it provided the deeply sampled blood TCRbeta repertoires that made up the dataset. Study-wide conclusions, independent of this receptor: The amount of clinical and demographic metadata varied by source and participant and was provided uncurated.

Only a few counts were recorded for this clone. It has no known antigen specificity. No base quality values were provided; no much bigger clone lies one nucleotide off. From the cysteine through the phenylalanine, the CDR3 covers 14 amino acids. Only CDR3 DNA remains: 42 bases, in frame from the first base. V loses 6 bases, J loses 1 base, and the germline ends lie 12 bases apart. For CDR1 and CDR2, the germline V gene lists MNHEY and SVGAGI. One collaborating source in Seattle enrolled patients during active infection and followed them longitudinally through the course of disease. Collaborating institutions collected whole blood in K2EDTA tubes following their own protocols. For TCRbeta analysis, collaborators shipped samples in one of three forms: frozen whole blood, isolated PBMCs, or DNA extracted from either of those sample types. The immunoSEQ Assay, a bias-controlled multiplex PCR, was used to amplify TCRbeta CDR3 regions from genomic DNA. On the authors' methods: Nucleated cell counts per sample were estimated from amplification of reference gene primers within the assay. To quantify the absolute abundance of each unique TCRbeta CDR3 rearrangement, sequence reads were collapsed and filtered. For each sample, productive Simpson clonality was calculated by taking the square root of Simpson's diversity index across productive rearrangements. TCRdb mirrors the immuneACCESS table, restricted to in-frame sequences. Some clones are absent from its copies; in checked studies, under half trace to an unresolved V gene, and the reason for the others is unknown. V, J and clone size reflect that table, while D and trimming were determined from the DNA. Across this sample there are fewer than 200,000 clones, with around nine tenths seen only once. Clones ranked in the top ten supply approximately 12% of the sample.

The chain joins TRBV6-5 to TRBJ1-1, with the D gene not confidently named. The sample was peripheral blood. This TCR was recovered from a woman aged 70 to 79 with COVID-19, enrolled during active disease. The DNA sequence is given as TGTGCCAGCAGGGTAAAATCGGGGAACACTGAAGCTTTCTTT. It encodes CASRVKSGNTEAFF.